Following are 26 T cell receptor beta chains from one sample sequenced in a study of cytomegalovirus exposure and HLA in healthy donors. PCR was performed using 60 Vbeta and 13 Jbeta primers. The repertoire was sequenced with immunoSEQ multiplex PCR; TCRdb's copy has only in-frame clones and lacks some. Among roughly 67,000 clones, about 79% were seen once, and the ten largest hold about 7.6%. Sequencing was performed on PBMCs. Receptors were obtained from a man aged 60-69 years in good health and CMV-seropositive.

This clone was detected a few times. The V gene is TRBV5-1, the J gene TRBJ1-4; a weak D match, TRBD1 (5 bases). Germline loops: CDR1 SGHRS, CDR2 YFSETQ. The length of the CDR3 is 17 residues. V lost 0 bases to trimming and J lost 3 bases, with 15 bases between them. DNA of the CDR3: TGCGCCAGCAGCTTGGCATGGGGGGGGAGCCCTAATGAAAAACTGTTTTTT. Residues: CASSLAWGGSPNEKLFF.

V is TRBV11-3 and J is TRBJ1-2; TRBD1 agrees at 9 bases. This CDR3 comprises 14 residues. The germline CDR1 and CDR2 sequences are SGHNT and YENEEA. Trimming cost V 1 base and J 3 bases; bases outside gene matches: 0. The CDR3 coding sequence is TGTGCCAGCAGCTTAGGGACAGGGGACTATGGCTACACCTTC. Amino acids: CASSLGTGDYGYTF.

The chain recombines TRBV6-6 with TRBJ2-6; maybe TRBD1 (5 bases). Looked up from germline, CDR1 is MNHNY and CDR2 is SVGAGI (reference sequence). This CDR3 spans 16 amino acids. Trimming took off 0 bases at V and 2 bases at J, with 8 bases between the two ends. CDR3 amino acids: CASSYSQGTGANVLTF. The CDR3 DNA reads as TGTGCCAGCAGTTACTCCCAGGGAACTGGGGCCAACGTCCTGACTTTC.

J is TRBJ1-1 and V is TRBV30; D possibly corresponds to TRBD1 (5 bases). The CDR3 consists of 11 residues. Germline values: CDR1 GTSNPN, CDR2 SVGIG (reference sequence). The germline V and J ends were trimmed by 1 base and 11 bases, with 11 bases remaining between them. The CDR3 DNA sequence: TGTGCCTGGAGTGGAGTGTCAGGGGCTTTCTTT. Translated: CAWSGVSGAFF. The full variable domain, completed using reference TRBV30 and TRBJ1-1, is SQTIHQWPATLVQPVGSPLSLECTVEGTSNPNLYWYRQAAGRGLQLLFYSVGIGQISSEVPQNLSASRPQDRQFILSSKKLLLSDSGFYLCAWSGVSGAFFGQGTRLTVV.

This clone has a single count. The chain uses TRBV6-4 and TRBJ2-1; 14 bases are shared with TRBD2. V lost 2 bases and J lost 9; bases outside the gene matches: 6. The V gene's germline CDR1 is MRHNA and CDR2 SNTAGT. CDR3 length: 16 residues. As DNA, the CDR3 is TGTGCCAGCAGTGACCCGACTAGCGGGAGGGCCGGTGAGCAGTTCTTC. Translating it yields CASSDPTSGRAGEQFF.

The chain recombines TRBV4-2 with TRBJ1-1; a possible D gene is TRBD1 (5 bases). CDR1 and CDR2 (germline): LGHNA, YNFKEQ. V was trimmed by 0 bases and J by 7 bases, leaving 12 bases between them. The CDR3 is 14 residues long. DNA for the CDR3: TGTGCCAGCAGCCAAGATGGGCGGGGGAATGAAGCTTTCTTT. Amino acid sequence: CASSQDGRGNEAFF.

The chain combines TRBV4-1 with TRBJ2-7; 8 positions match TRBD1. V was pared by 3 bases and J by 1 base, with 5 bases of the junction left unmatched. This CDR3 contains 15 residues. Germline V gives CDR1 MGHRA, CDR2 YSYEKL. The CDR3 protein is CASSQGRQGSYEQYF. The CDR3 DNA is TGCGCCAGCAGCCAGGGGCGACAGGGGTCCTACGAGCAGTACTTC.

The chain has TRBV19 and TRBJ1-6, with a tentative D call TRBD1 (6 bases). The germline V gene has CDR1 LNHDA and CDR2 SQIVND (reference sequence). The CDR3 is 15 residues long. V dropped 3 bases and J dropped 7 bases, with 13 bases sitting between them. CDR3 residues: CASSMQQGRNSPLHF. CDR3 DNA: TGTGCCAGTAGTATGCAACAGGGCAGGAATTCACCCCTCCACTTT. The whole variable domain, filled in from reference TRBV19 and TRBJ1-6, reads DGGITQSPKYLFRKEGQNVTLSCEQNLNHDAMYWYRQDPGQGLRLIYYSQIVNDFQKGDIAEGYSVSREKKESFPLTVTSAQKNPTAFYLCASSMQQGRNSPLHFGNGTRLTVT.

The chain links TRBV6-5 to TRBJ1-1; TRBD1 might be the D (5 bases). V lost 8 bases to trimming and J lost 1 base, with 14 bases between them. This CDR3 has 14 amino acids. CDR1 is MNHEY and CDR2 is SVGAGI in the germline V gene. CDR3 nucleotide sequence: TGTGCCAGCGTTATAACAGGACAGAACACTGAAGCTTTCTTT. Translation: CASVITGQNTEAFF.

The chain uses TRBV11-2 and TRBJ2-2; D remains unclear. Germline V lookup: CDR1 SGHAT, CDR2 FQNNGV. The CDR3 is 15 amino acids. The V end lost 1 base, the J end lost 3 bases, and 9 bases lay between the germline ends. The CDR3 sequence is CASSLVSTHTGELFF. The CDR3 DNA is TGTGCCAGCAGCTTAGTTAGCACCCACACCGGGGAGCTGTTTTTT.

The chain links TRBV20-1 to TRBJ2-7; D may be TRBD2 (5 bases). The CDR3 extends over 11 amino acids. V gave up 3 bases and J gave up 5 bases, with 8 bases separating them. Germline V lookup: CDR1 DFQATT, CDR2 SNEGSKA (reference sequence). CDR3 in DNA: TGCAGTGCTAGTGAGGGCCACGAGCAGTACTTC. This codes for CSASEGHEQYF.

V usage is TRBV27 and J usage is TRBJ2-1; 7 bases map to TRBD1. Unmatched junction bases numbered 7, after V lost 8 bases and J lost 9 bases. The CDR3 runs to 12 residues. CDR1 and CDR2 from the germline V gene are MNHEY and SMNVEV (reference sequence). The CDR3 loop is CASWLQGSEQFF. CDR3 nucleotide sequence: TGTGCCAGCTGGTTACAGGGGTCTGAGCAGTTCTTC.

V usage is TRBV11-2 and J usage is TRBJ1-1, with 9 bases lining up with TRBD1. Losses at the gene ends were 1 base for V and 10 bases for J; bases not matched to a gene: 4. The CDR3 covers 13 residues. Germline CDR1 is SGHAT and CDR2 is FQNNGV. CDR3 loop: CASSLAGQGGAFF. Here the CDR3 DNA reads TGTGCCAGCAGCTTAGCGGGACAGGGTGGAGCTTTCTTT. The full variable domain, completed using reference TRBV11-2 and TRBJ1-1, is EAGVAQSPRYKIIEKRQSVAFWCNPISGHATLYWYQQILGQGPKLLIQFQNNGVVDDSQLPKDRFSAERLKGVDSTLKIQPAKLEDSAVYLCASSLAGQGGAFFGQGTRLTVV.

This chain links TRBV5-5 with TRBJ1-5; D might be TRBD1 (6 bases). The V gene's germline CDR1 is SGHKS and CDR2 YYEKEE (reference sequence). The CDR3 covers 15 residues. V lost 4 bases to trimming and J lost 8 bases, with 19 bases between them. Written as DNA, the CDR3 is TGTGCCAGCAGCGGCGGACAGACCCTGGGTGAGCCCCAGCATTTT. Translation: CASSGGQTLGEPQHF.

This clone has just a few counts. This chain links TRBV7-4 with TRBJ2-3, with D perhaps matching TRBD2 (5 bases). Germline CDR1 SGHVT, CDR2 SQSDAQ. The CDR3 has 15 residues. V lost 6 bases, J lost 3 bases, and 16 bases lay in between. The CDR3 DNA sequence: TGTGCCAGCAGTCCCCCCGGGGTTAGTACAGATACGCAGTATTTT. It is translated as CASSPPGVSTDTQYF.

This sequence joins TRBV9 and TRBJ1-3; the D is unclear. Trimming removed 4 bases at V and 8 bases at J, with 19 bases between. Per germline, CDR1 SGDLS and CDR2 YYNGEE. The CDR3 is 15 residues long. The CDR3 sequence: CASSLSMGPEDTIYF. For the CDR3, the DNA is TGTGCCAGCAGCTTAAGCATGGGCCCGGAGGACACCATATATTTT.

The chain carries TRBV19 and TRBJ2-2; 11 bases are shared with TRBD1. This CDR3 contains 14 residues. The V gene end was trimmed by 6 bases and the J gene end by 7 bases; junction bases not matched to a gene: 4. Germline V gene sequence: CDR1 LNHDA, CDR2 SQIVND (reference sequence). The CDR3 DNA reads TGTGCCAGTAGAGGGACAGGGGGGAACGGGGAGCTGTTTTTT. Translation: CASRGTGGNGELFF.

The chain joins TRBV5-8 to TRBJ1-1; possible D gene TRBD1, 5 bases. The CDR3 loop spans 15 amino acids. V shed 1 base and J shed 1 base, with 11 bases lying between them. The germline CDR1 and CDR2 sequences are SGHTS and YDEGEE. CDR3 amino acids: CASSLSRGRNTEAFF. The DNA for the CDR3 is TGTGCCAGCAGCTTGAGTCGGGGGAGGAACACTGAAGCTTTCTTT.

The chain employs TRBV2 and TRBJ1-5; no clear D gene. CDR1 is SNHLY and CDR2 is FYNNEI in the germline V gene. The CDR3 sequence is 13 residues long. V lost 2 bases to trimming and J lost 6 bases, with 8 bases between them. CDR3 in amino acids: CASSEIGRQPQHF. CDR3 in DNA: TGTGCCAGCAGTGAAATTGGCCGTCAGCCCCAGCATTTT.

The chain uses TRBV7-8 and TRBJ1-2, with 7 bases that match TRBD1. V was pared by 4 bases and J by 2 bases, with 7 bases of the junction left unmatched. There are 15 residues in the CDR3. CDR1 is SGHVS, CDR2 FQNEAQ, per germline. Here the CDR3 DNA reads TGTGCCAGCAGCTCGGGAACAGGGGCCAACTATGGCTACACCTTC. It translates to CASSSGTGANYGYTF.

The chain combines TRBV11-3 with TRBJ2-5; 12 nucleotides match TRBD2. Per germline, CDR1 SGHNT and CDR2 YENEEA. The J segment lost 4 bases and the V segment lost 4 bases, leaving 1 base of the junction unmatched. This CDR3 comprises 14 residues. The CDR3 region is CASSWTSGAETQYF. In DNA form, the CDR3 reads TGTGCCAGCAGCTGGACTAGCGGGGCAGAGACCCAGTACTTC. The whole variable domain, remainder taken from reference TRBV11-3 and TRBJ2-5, is EAGVVQSPRYKIIEKKQPVAFWCNPISGHNTLYWYLQNLGQGPELLIRYENEEAVDDSQLPKDRFSAERLKGVDSTLKIQPAELGDSAVYLCASSWTSGAETQYFGPGTRLLVL.

The chain uses TRBV7-2 and TRBJ1-3, with 9 bases aligning to TRBD1. Losses at the gene ends were 5 bases for V and 4 bases for J; bases not matched to a gene: 9. There are 16 residues in the CDR3. Germline CDR1 SGHTA, CDR2 FQGNSA. The CDR3 protein is CASSHNYRGLGNTIYF. The CDR3 DNA follows: TGTGCCAGCAGCCACAACTACAGGGGGCTGGGAAACACCATATATTTT.

The chain joins TRBV5-1 to TRBJ2-7; D ambiguous. The CDR3 runs to 11 residues. Germline V gene data show CDR1 as SGHRS and CDR2 as YFSETQ. Trimming left V 4 bases short and J 3 bases short, with 5 bases between. CDR3 bases: TGCGCCAGCAGCCCTCTCTACGAGCAGTACTTC. Its protein is CASSPLYEQYF. Full variable domain (remainder filled in from reference TRBV5-1 and TRBJ2-7): KAGVTQTPRYLIKTRGQQVTLSCSPISGHRSVSWYQQTPGQGLQFLFEYFSETQRNKGNFPGRFSGRQFSNSRSEMNVSTLELGDSALYLCASSPLYEQYFGPGTRLTVT.

This clone was recorded once. This rearrangement joins TRBV6-1 to TRBJ2-1, with D maybe TRBD2 (7 bases). The germline CDR1 and CDR2 sequences are MNHNS and SASEGT. The CDR3 has 14 amino acids. The ends were cut back, 7 bases at V and 3 bases at J, with 13 bases in the middle. This CDR3 reads CASNRGGDYNEQFF. DNA for the CDR3: TGTGCCAGCAATCGAGGGGGGGACTACAATGAGCAGTTCTTC.

This sequence joins TRBV6-6 and TRBJ1-5, with D maybe TRBD1 (6 bases). This CDR3 contains 16 residues. The V gene's germline CDR1 is MNHNY and CDR2 SVGAGI (reference sequence). V shed 7 bases and J shed 0 bases, with 16 bases lying between them. CDR3 in DNA: TGTGCCAGCACCCCCCAGGGGAGGGGTAGCAATCAGCCCCAGCATTTT. Translating it yields CASTPQGRGSNQPQHF.

The DNA of the CDR3 is TGCGCCAGCAGCTTGTTCGGGACAGAGGCTGAAGCTTTCTTT. Its translation: CASSLFGTEAEAFF. This rearrangement joins TRBV5-1 to TRBJ1-1; 7 bases map to TRBD1. Germline V CDR1 and CDR2: SGHRS, YFSETQ. This CDR3 is 14 amino acids long. V lost 1 base, J lost 6 bases, and 6 bases stayed unmatched.